The source of this T cell receptor beta chain is a study of blood T cell repertoires in COVID-19. Overall study context: The United States, Italy and Spain supplied acute and convalescent COVID-19 samples. Sample material is recorded as cDNA or gDNA derived from T cells, B-cell-depleted T cells, or PBMCs.

Trimming cost V 6 bases and J 4 bases, with 16 bases left between them. CDR3 size: 15 residues. Germline lookup yields CDR1 SNHLY and CDR2 FYNNEI. Per the study methods: For nucleated cells, counts were estimated from reference gene primer amplification. This table comes from immunoSEQ multiplex PCR, and its TCRdb copy is limited to in-frame clones, with some not included. D and trimming come from the DNA, and the V and J calls and clone size come from that table. The repertoire holds roughly 67,000 clones, with roughly four fifths as singletons. This clone was counted a few times. Sequencing was carried out using peripheral blood. The chain is built from TRBV2 and TRBJ2-1; possible D gene TRBD2, 6 bases. The receptor's source is a woman between 50 and 59 years old with active or convalescent COVID-19. CDR3 nucleotide sequence: TGTGCCAGCAGACTAGCCCCACTGATGTACAATGAGCAGTTCTTC. Its translation: CASRLAPLMYNEQFF.